This TCR beta chain was captured in a study of vaccination and CD4 T cells after COVID-19. Study as a whole: Of the convalescent patients, who were SARS-CoV-2 positive by nasal swab PCR, about ten had mild and one severe disease. Investigators stimulated cells with overlapping spike peptides drawn from SARS-CoV-2, HCoV-NL63, HCoV-OC43 and HCoV-229E.

Sequencing of cultured CD4+ T cell DNA used the Oncomine TCR Beta short-read assay. TCRdb called the PCR reads again in MiXCR, with one record for every CDR3 protein. Of about 12,000 distinct CDR3 sequences listed, roughly 43% are singletons. V lost 3 bases and J 0 bases, leaving 6 bases between the germline ends. The length of the CDR3 is 13 residues. Germline CDR1 and CDR2: DFQATT and SNEGSKA (reference sequence). Specified treatment: approximately 9-day PBMC culture with coronavirus spike peptide pools or control peptides (ViraFEST assay). Via ViraFEST, peptide pools expanded antigen-specific T cells before TCR sequencing. This clonotype appeared a few times. Its matching antigen is unknown.

Sequenced sample: CD4+ T cells from blood, cultured in vitro. This chain uses TRBV20-1 with TRBJ1-5; no clear D gene. The TCR sequence derives from a human donor who had recovered from COVID-19. CDR3 in amino acids: CSARVYSNQPQHF. The CDR3 nucleotides read TGCAGTGCTAGGGTGTATAGCAATCAGCCCCAGCATTTT.